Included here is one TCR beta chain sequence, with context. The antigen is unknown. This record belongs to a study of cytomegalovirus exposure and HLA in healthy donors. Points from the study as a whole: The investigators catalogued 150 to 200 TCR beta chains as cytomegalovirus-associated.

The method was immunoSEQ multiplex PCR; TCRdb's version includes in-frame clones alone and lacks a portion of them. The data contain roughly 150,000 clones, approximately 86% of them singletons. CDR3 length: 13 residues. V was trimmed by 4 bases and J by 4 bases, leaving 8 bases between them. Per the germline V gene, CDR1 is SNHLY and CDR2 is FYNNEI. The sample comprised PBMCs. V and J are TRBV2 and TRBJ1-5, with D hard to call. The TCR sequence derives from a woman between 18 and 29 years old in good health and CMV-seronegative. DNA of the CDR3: TGTGCCAGCAGTGTAGACGGGAATCAGCCCCAGCATTTT. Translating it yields CASSVDGNQPQHF.